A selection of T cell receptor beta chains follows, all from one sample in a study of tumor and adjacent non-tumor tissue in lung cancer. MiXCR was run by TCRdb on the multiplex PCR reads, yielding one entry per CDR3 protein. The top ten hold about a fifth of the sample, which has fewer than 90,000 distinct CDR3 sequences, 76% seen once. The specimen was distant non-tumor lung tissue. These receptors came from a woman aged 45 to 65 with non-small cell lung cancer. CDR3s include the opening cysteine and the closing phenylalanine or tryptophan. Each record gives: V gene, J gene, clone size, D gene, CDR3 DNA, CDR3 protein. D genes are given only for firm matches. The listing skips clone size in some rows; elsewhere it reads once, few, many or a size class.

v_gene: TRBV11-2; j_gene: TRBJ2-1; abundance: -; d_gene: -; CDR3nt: TGTGCCAGCAGCTTAGAGAATGCGGGTGAACATTTCTTC; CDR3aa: CASSLENAGEHFF
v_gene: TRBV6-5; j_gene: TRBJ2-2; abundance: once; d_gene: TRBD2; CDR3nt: TGTGCCAGCAGTTACGGGGGGGGGATTGGGGAGCTGTTTTTT; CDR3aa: CASSYGGGIGELFF
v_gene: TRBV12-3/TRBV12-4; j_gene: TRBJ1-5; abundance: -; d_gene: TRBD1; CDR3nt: TGTGCCAGCAAGGACAGGGGCAATCAGCCTCAGCATTTT; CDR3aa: CASKDRGNQPQHF
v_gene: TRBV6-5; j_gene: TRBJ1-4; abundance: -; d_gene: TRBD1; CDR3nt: TGTGCCAGCAAACCCTTGGACAGGGGAAAAAAACTGTTTTTT; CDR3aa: CASKPLDRGKKLFF
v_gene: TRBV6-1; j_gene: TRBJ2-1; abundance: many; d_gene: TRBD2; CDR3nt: TGTGCCAGCGTCTGGGGGAGGGCCTCTTCCGGGAATGAGCAGTTCTTC; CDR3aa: CASVWGRASSGNEQFF
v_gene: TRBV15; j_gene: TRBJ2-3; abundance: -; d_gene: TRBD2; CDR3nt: TGTGCTACCAGCAGAGATGATGAGGGGGCTAGCGGGACTTATCCGACAGATACGAAGTATTTT; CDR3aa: CATSRDDEGASGTYPTDTKYF
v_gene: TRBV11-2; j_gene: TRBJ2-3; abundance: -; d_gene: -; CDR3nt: TGTATCAGCAGCTTAGGGTCGGGGGATACGCAGTGTTTT; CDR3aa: CISSLGSGDTQCF
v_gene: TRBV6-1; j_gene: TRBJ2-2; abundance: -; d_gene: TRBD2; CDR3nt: TGTGCCAGCAGTGAAGATCCCGGGAGGGTTACCGGGGAGGCGTTTTTT; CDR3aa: CASSEDPGRVTGEAFF
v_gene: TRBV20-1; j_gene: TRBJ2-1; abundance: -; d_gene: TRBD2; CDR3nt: TGCAGAGCTAGAGATTTCCGGGAGGGCCGCAATGAGCAGTTGTTC; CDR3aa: CRARDFREGRNEQLF
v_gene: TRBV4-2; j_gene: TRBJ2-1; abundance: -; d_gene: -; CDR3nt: TGTACCAACAGCCAAGAAGACGGCGGGACGGGTGAGCAGTTCTTC; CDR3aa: CTNSQEDGGTGEQFF
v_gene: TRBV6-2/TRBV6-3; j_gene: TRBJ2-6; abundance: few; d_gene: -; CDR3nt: TGTGCCAGCAGTAAGCCCGGGGCCAACGTCCTGACATTC; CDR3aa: CASSKPGANVLTF
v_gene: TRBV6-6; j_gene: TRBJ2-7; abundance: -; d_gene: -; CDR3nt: TGTGCCACCTCGTTGGTATCGGGCAAGCAATACTTC; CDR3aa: CATSLVSGKQYF
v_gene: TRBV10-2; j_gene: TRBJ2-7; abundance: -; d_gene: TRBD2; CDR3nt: TGCGCCAGCATTATTTGGAGCGGGAGGGCCTCCTACGAGCAGTACTTC; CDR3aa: CASIIWSGRASYEQYF
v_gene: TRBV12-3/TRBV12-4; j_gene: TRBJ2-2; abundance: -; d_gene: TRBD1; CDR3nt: TGTGCTAGAAGCCCCGGGACAGGGGTGGACATCGGGGAGCTGTTTTTT; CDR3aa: CARSPGTGVDIGELFF
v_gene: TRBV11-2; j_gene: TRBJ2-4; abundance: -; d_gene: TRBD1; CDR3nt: TGTGACAGCAGCTTTCGGACAGGGTTCACCAAAAACATTCAGTACTTC; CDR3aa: CDSSFRTGFTKNIQYF
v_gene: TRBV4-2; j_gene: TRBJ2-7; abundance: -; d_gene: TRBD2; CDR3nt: TGTGCCACCAGGCAAGATGGGACTAGCGGGAGTTACGAGCAGTACTTC; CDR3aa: CATRQDGTSGSYEQYF
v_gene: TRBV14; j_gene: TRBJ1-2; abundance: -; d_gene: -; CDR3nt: TGTGCCAGCACCCAAGATCTAGGGTCGACAGTCGATGGCTACACCTTC; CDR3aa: CASTQDLGSTVDGYTF
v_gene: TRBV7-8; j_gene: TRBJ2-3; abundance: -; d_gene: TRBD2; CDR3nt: TGTGTCTGCAGATACCTAGCGGGTACAGATACGCAGTATTTT; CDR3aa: CVCRYLAGTDTQYF
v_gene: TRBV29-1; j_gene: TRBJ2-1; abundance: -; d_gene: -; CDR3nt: TGCGGCGCTTCCGGGACTTCGAGCGGATGGCAGTTCTTC; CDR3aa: CGASGTSSGWQFF
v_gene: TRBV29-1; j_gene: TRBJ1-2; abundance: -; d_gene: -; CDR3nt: TGCAGCATTGAAGGGAGAGACAGCGGCTCTGGCGGCTACACCTTC; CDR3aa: CSIEGRDSGSGGYTF
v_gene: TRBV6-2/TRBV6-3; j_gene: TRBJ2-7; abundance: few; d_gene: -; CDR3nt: TGTGCCAGTAGTTACTCAGACAGAATCTACGACCAGTACTTC; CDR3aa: CASSYSDRIYDQYF
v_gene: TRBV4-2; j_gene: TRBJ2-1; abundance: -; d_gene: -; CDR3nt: TGTGCCAGTACCTTAAAGGGGCTGTCGAGCTCCTACAATGAGCAGTCATTC; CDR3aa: CASTLKGLSSSYNEQSF
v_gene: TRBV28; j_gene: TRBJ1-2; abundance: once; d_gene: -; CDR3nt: TGTGCCAGCAAGCTACTCGGGGCAACCTATGACTACACCTTC; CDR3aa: CASKLLGATYDYTF
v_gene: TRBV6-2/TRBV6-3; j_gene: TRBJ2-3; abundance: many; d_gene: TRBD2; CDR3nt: TGTGCCAGCAGTTATAGCGGGAGCACAGATACGCAGTATTTT; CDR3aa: CASSYSGSTDTQYF
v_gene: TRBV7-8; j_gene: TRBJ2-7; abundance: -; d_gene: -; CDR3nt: TGTGTCAGCAGGCCAGCCTACGGCTACGAGCAGTACTTC; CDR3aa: CVSRPAYGYEQYF
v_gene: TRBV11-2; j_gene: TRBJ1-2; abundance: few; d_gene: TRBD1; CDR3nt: TGTGCCACCAGTTTAGAAACAGGGGGCCGAGGACATGGCTACACCTTC; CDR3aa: CATSLETGGRGHGYTF
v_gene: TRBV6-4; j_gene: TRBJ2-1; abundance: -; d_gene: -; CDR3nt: TGTGCCAGCAGTGACCGGGAGCCTGGTGAGCAGTTCTTC; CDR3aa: CASSDREPGEQFF
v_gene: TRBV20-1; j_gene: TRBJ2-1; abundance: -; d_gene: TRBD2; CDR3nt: TGCAGAGGACTAGTGGGGAACAATGAGCAGTGCTTC; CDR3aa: CRGLVGNNEQCF
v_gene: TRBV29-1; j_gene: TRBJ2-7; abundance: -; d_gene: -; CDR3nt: TGTAGCTTCATCATCGGGAAGCCAATCCACGAGCAGTACTTC; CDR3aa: CSFIIGKPIHEQYF
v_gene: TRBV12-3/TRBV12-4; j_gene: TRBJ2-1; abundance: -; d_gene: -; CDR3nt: TGTGCCAGCATGCTAATTGCGGGGCCGGAGAATGAGCAGTTCTTT; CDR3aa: CASMLIAGPENEQFF
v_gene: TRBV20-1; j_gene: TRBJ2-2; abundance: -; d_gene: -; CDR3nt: TGCAGTGCTAGAGAAAACACCGGGGAGCTGTTTTTC; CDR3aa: CSARENTGELFF
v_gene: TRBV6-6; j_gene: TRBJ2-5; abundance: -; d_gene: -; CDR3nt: TGTGCCAGCAGTTACGGCAGCAGCAACCAAGAGACCCAGAACTTC; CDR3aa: CASSYGSSNQETQNF
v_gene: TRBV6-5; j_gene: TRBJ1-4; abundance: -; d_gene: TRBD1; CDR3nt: TGTGCCAGCAGTGACGAAGGTCCGAGGACAGGGGCAACTAATGAAAAACTGTTTTTT; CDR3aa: CASSDEGPRTGATNEKLFF
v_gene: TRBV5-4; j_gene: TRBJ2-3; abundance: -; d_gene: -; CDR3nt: TGTGCCAGAAGCGGGTCCTCGACGCGGGGTACAGATACGCAGTATTTT; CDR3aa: CARSGSSTRGTDTQYF
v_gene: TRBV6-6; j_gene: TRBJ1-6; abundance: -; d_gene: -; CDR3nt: TGTGCCAGCAGTAAACCAACCCAGAACAGGCGAGGTTCGCCCCTCCACTTT; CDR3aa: CASSKPTQNRRGSPLHF
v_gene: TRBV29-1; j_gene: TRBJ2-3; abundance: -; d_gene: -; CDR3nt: TGCAGCGTTGTTGGGTCGGTGGGGGCAGGTGATACACAGTATTTT; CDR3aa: CSVVGSVGAGDTQYF
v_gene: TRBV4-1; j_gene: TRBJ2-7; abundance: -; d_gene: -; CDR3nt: TGCGCCAGCAGCCAAGAGGATAGCACTCCCCACGAGCAGTACTTC; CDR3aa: CASSQEDSTPHEQYF
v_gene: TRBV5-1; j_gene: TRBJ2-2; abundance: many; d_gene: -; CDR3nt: TGCGCCAGCAGCCCTCAGGCGGGATACACCGGGGAGCTGTTTTTT; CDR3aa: CASSPQAGYTGELFF
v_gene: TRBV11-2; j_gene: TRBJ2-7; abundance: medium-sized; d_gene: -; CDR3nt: TGTGCCAGCAGCTTAGAGCAGGGCGTGGGGCAGTACTTC; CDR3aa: CASSLEQGVGQYF
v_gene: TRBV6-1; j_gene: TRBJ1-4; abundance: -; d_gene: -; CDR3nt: TGTGCCAGTAGTGTTGCAGGTCTTAATGATAAACTGTTTTTT; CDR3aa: CASSVAGLNDKLFF
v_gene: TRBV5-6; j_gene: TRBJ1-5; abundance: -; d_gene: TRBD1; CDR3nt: TGTCCCAGCAGCTCCTGGGACAGTAACAATCAGCCCCAGCATTTT; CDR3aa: CPSSSWDSNNQPQHF
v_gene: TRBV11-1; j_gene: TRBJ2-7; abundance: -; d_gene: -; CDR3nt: TGTCCCAGCAGCTGGGAAAATCCGGGGGATCACTCCTATGAGCAGTGCTTC; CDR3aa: CPSSWENPGDHSYEQCF
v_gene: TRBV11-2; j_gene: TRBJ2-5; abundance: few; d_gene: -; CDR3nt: TGTGCCAGCAGCTTACTTGATTGGGGTCTAGAGACCCAGTACTTC; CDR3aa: CASSLLDWGLETQYF
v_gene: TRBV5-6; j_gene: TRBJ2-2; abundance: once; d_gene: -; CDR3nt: TGTGTCAGCAGCTTGGGGGGTAGCTGGAGAAGTACCGGGGAGCTGTTTTTT; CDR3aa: CVSSLGGSWRSTGELFF
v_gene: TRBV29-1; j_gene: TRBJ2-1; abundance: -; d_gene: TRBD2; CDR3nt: TGTAGCGCCAAGAAGTGGGAGGGAAGTGAGCAGTTCTTC; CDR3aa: CSAKKWEGSEQFF
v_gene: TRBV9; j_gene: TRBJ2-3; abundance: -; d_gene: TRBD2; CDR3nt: TGTGCCAGCAGCATTAACCCGGGACTAGGGGGCACAGATACGCAGTATTTT; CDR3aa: CASSINPGLGGTDTQYF
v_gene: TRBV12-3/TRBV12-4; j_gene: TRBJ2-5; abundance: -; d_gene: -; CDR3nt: TGTGCCAGCAGGGGCAACCAACAGACCCAGTATTTC; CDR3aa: CASRGNQQTQYF
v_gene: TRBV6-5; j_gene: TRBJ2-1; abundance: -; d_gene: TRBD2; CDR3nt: TGTGCCAGCAGTTACCATACTAACGGGAGGGCCCTAAATGAGCAGTTCTTC; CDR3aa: CASSYHTNGRALNEQFF
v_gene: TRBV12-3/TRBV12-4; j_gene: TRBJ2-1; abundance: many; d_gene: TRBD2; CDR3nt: TGTGCCAGCAGTCTCGATGTACTAGCGCCGCGCTACAATGAGCAGTTCTTC; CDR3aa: CASSLDVLAPRYNEQFF
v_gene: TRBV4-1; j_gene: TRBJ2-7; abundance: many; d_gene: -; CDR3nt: TGCGCCAGCAGCCAAACTACAGCCTACGAGCAGTACTTC; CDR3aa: CASSQTTAYEQYF
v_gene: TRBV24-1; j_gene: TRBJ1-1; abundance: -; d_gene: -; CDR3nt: TGTGCAACCAGTGATTCGAGCCACACTGAAGCTTTCTTT; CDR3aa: CATSDSSHTEAFF
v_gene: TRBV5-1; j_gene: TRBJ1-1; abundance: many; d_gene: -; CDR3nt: TGCGCCAGCAGTTGGGGGGAGGACACTGAAGCTTTCTTT; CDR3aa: CASSWGEDTEAFF